This is a list of T cell receptor beta chains from one sample in a study of OX40 agonist ivuxolimab in advanced cancers. Produced via immunoSEQ multiplex PCR; TCRdb's table is partial and in-frame only. The sample has about 45,000 clones, around 84% seen once. The material sequenced was CD4+ or CD8+ T cells sorted from blood, taken in a trial of the OX40 agonist ivuxolimab. The origin of the receptors is an adult with an advanced solid tumor such as melanoma, head and neck, liver or kidney cancer. The conserved cysteine and the conserved F or W are not part of the CDR3 here.

v_call cdr3_aa
TRBV30 AWSVKIGAYGYT
TRBV4-1 ASSQDHRAASYGYT
TRBV18 ASSPQTSGRVSYEQY
TRBV9 ASSVEGQGNYGYT
TRBV28 ASSSLGQGGYGYT
TRBV7-6 ASSYTHRDTQY
TRBV11-2 ASSPSNEQF
TRBV4-1 ASSQGWDSSNEKLF
TRBV18 ASSPRSGGHTDTQY
TRBV4-2 ASSQGGRFSNQPQH
TRBV4-1 ASSQDWGTVHEQY
TRBV6-1 ASSETRGAGYYNEQF
TRBV11-2 ASRFRTDSPLH
TRBV5-4 ASSSPTGTGGVVTEAF
TRBV28 ASSLRGGTYEQY
TRBV5-3 ASSWGDRGYTEAF
TRBV7-2 ASSLQRASSYEQY
TRBV11-1 ASSLGVATEAF
TRBV7-9 ASSRDRGHYNEQF
TRBV6-1 ASSAAAAVNSPLH
TRBV5-1 ASSLGGGTEAF
TRBV7-9 ASSRDSSYEQY
TRBV6-1 ASSDDPPGGTGKGETQY
TRBV11-1 ASGTSGTGNTGELF
TRBV7-6 ASSPHPNAEAF
TRBV7-2 ASSYREGNQPQH
TRBV7-9 ASSLGLGPDTQY
TRBV7-3 ASSTRTGETQY
TRBV10-2 ASRSSGDIQY
TRBV10-2 ASRAGTSYEQY
TRBV9 ASSVVASGGRSSYNEQF
TRBV10-3 AITLVRGQGYT
TRBV29-1 SVAEGGYT
TRBV11-2 ASSLNRDSHYEQY
TRBV18 ASSDRGYGYT
TRBV6-6 ASTELGTGTYGYT
TRBV5-1 ASSSVPGQGAPGNTIY
TRBV30 AWRQEDGYT
TRBV11-2 ASSLGRRLEDTQY
TRBV4-1 ASSQDLVSTDTQY
TRBV5-8 ASTLTGTGDQETQY
TRBV6-4 ASSERALMRQF
TRBV6-5 ASTSAYQETQY
TRBV4-1 ASSQEGQGLNYGYT
TRBV19 ASSITGNQPQH
TRBV7-9 ASREAQSGNTIY
TRBV12-2 ASRTREGWSYGYT
TRBV19 ASSILGDKSNYGYT
TRBV6-5 ASRETLTYEQY
TRBV7-8 ASSLRALVGLADSYEQY
TRBV11-2 ASSLVSGVVEAF
TRBV11-2 ASSIARVGLAF
TRBV18 ASSLDKAYGYT
TRBV7-2 ASSLQGRNTEAF